This TCR beta chain is drawn from a study of HIV-infected patients and healthy controls. Broader study findings: CDR3 sharing between individuals was lower in HIV-infected patients than in healthy controls. CMV-associated CDR3s mostly grew nonsignificantly during therapy, while HIV-associated CDR3s declined significantly.

Germline-derived CDR1 and CDR2 are LGHNT and FRNRAP. CDR3 length: 13 residues. Trimming stripped 4 bases from V and 3 bases from J, with 7 bases between. This clonotype was counted many times. What it recognizes is unknown. Around 0.5 ug RNA was reverse transcribed with alpha and beta constant-region primers. Separate chain-specific third strand synthesis with multiplexing indices produced the alpha and beta libraries. TCRdb re-derived calls from the 5' RACE reads in MiXCR, one entry per CDR3 protein. This sample has approximately 7,700 distinct CDR3 sequences, with approximately 6.1% found just once. All unsorted peripheral T cells were captured because whole blood was used without fractionation.

Material: blood, obtained before antiretroviral therapy. The receptor was derived from an adult with HIV infection. The chain links TRBV12-5 to TRBJ1-5; D not certain. The CDR3 loop reads CASGSEANQPQHF. As DNA, the CDR3 is TGTGCTAGTGGTTCAGAGGCCAATCAGCCCCAGCATTTT. Full variable domain (missing parts from reference TRBV12-5 and TRBJ1-5): DARVTQTPRHKVTEMGQEVTMRCQPILGHNTVFWYRQTMMQGLELLAYFRNRAPLDDSGMPKDRFSAEMPDATLATLKIQPSEPRDSAVYFCASGSEANQPQHFGDGTRLSIL.